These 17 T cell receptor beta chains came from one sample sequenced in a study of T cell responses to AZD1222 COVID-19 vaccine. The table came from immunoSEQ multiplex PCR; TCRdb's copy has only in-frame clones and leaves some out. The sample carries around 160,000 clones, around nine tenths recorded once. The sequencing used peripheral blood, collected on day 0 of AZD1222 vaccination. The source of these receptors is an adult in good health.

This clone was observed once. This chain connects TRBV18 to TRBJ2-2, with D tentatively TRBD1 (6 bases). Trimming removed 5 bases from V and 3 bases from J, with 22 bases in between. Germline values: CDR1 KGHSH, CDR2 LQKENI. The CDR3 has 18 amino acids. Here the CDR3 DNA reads TGTGCCAGCTCAGAGGGACATTTGGAGTTTCTTTACACCGGGGAGCTGTTTTTT. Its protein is CASSEGHLEFLYTGELFF.

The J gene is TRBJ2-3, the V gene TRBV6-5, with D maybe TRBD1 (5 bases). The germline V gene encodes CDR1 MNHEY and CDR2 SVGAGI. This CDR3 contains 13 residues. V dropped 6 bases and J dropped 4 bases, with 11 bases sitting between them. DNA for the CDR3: TGTGCCAGCAGAAGTTTGGGGCCAGATACGCAGTATTTT. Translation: CASRSLGPDTQYF.

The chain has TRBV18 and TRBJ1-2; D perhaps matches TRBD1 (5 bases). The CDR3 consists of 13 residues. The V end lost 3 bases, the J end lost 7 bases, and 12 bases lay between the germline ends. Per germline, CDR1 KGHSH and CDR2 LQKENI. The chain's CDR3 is CASSPQGMSGYTF. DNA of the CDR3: TGTGCCAGCTCACCCCAGGGTATGAGTGGCTACACCTTC. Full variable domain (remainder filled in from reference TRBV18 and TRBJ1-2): NAGVMQNPRHLVRRRGQEARLRCSPMKGHSHVYWYRQLPEEGLKFMVYLQKENIIDESGMPKERFSAEFPKEGPSILRIQQVVRGDSAAYFCASSPQGMSGYTFGSGTRLTVV.

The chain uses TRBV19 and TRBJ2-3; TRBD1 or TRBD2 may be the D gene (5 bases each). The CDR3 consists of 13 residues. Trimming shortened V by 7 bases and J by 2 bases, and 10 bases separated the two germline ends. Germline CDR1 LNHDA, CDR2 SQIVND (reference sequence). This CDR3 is CASNPGPTDTQYF. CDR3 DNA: TGTGCCAGTAACCCGGGGCCCACAGATACGCAGTATTTT. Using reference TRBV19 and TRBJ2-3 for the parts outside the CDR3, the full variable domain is DGGITQSPKYLFRKEGQNVTLSCEQNLNHDAMYWYRQDPGQGLRLIYYSQIVNDFQKGDIAEGYSVSREKKESFPLTVTSAQKNPTAFYLCASNPGPTDTQYFGPGTRLTVL.

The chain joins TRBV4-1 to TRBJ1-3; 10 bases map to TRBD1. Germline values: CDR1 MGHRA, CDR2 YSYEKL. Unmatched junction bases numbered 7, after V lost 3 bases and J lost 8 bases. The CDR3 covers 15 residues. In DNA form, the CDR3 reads TGCGCCAGCAGCCAGGGGGGGACAGGGGAGGACACCATATATTTT. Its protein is CASSQGGTGEDTIYF.

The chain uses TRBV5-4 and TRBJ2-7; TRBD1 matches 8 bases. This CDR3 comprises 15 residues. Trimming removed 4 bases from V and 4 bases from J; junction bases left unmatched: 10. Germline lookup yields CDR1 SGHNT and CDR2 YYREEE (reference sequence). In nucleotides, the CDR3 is TGTGCCAGCAGCCCCAGGACAGGGAGACCTTACGAGCAGTACTTC. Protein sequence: CASSPRTGRPYEQYF. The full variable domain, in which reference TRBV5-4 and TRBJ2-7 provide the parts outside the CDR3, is ETGVTQSPTHLIKTRGQQVTLRCSSQSGHNTVSWYQQALGQGPQFIFQYYREEENGRGNFPPRFSGLQFPNYSSELNVNALELDDSALYLCASSPRTGRPYEQYFGPGTRLTVT.

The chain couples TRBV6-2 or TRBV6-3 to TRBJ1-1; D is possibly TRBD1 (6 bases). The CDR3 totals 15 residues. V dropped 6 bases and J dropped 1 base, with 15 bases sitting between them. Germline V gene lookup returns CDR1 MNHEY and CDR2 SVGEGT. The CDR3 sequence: CASSPSGGGNTEAFF. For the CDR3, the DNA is TGTGCCAGCAGCCCCAGCGGGGGCGGGAACACTGAAGCTTTCTTT.

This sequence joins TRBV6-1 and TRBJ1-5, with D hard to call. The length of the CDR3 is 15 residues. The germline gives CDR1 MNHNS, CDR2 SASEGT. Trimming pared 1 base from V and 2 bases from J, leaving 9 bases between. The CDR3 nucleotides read TGTGCCAGCAGTGAAGTTTACGCGGGCAATCAGCCCCAGCATTTT. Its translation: CASSEVYAGNQPQHF.

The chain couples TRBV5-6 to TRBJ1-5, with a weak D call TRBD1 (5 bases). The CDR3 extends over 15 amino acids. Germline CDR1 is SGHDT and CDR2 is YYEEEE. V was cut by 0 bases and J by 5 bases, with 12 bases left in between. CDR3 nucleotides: TGTGCCAGCAGCTTGGTTGGGGCAGGAGATCAGCCCCAGCATTTT. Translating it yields CASSLVGAGDQPQHF.

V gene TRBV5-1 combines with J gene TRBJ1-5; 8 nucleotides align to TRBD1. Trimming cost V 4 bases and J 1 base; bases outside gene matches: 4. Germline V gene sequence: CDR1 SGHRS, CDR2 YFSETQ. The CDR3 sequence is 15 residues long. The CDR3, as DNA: TGCGCCAGCAGCGTAGCAGGGGGCAGCAATCAGCCCCAGCATTTT. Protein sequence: CASSVAGGSNQPQHF.

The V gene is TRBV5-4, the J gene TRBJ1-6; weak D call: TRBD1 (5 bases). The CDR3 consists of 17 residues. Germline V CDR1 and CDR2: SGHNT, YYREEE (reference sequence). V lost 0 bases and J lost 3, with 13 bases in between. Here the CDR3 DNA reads TGTGCCAGCAGCTTGGGGGACGGGGGATTCTATAATTCACCCCTCCACTTT. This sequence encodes CASSLGDGGFYNSPLHF.

CDR3 DNA: TGTGCCAGCAGTCTCTTAACAGATACGCAGTATTTT. Translated: CASSLLTDTQYF. The chain recombines TRBV12-3 or TRBV12-4 with TRBJ2-3; no reliable D call. The CDR3 has 12 amino acids. V lost 5 bases and J 3 bases, leaving 6 bases between the germline ends.

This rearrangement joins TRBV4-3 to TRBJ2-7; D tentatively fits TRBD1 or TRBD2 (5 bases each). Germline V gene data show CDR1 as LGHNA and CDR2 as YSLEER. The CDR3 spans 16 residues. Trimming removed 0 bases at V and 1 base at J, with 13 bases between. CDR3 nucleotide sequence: TGCGCCAGCAGCCAAGAGCCGGGACCTATATCCTACGAGCAGTACTTC. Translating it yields CASSQEPGPISYEQYF.

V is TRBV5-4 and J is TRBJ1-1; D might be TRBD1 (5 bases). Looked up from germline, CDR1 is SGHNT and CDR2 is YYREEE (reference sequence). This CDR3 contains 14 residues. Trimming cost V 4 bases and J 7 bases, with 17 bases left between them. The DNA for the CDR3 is TGTGCCAGCAGCCGTAGGGGCGGCCCGATTGAAGCTTTCTTT. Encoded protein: CASSRRGGPIEAFF.

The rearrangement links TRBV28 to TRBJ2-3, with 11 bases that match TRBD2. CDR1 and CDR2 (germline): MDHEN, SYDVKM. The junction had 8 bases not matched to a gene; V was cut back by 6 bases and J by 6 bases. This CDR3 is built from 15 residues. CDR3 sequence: CASRDSGRAVDTQYF. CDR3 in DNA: TGTGCCAGCAGAGATAGCGGGAGGGCCGTGGATACGCAGTATTTT.

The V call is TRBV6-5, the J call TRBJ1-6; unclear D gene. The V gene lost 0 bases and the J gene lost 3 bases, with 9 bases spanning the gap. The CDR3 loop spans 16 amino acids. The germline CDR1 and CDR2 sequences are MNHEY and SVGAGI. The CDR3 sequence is CASSYSSRSYNSPLHF. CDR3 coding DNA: TGTGCCAGCAGTTACTCGTCCAGGAGCTATAATTCACCCCTCCACTTT.

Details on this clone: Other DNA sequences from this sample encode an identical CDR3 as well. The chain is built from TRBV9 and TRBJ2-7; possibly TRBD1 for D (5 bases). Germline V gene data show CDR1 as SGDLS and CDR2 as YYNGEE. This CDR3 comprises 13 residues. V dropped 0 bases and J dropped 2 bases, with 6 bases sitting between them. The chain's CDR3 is CASSVGGPYEQYF. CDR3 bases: TGTGCCAGCAGCGTAGGGGGCCCCTACGAGCAGTACTTC.